The 16 T cell receptor beta chains presented below share a single source sample, sequenced in a study of T cell repertoires in cytomegalovirus infection. One entry per CDR3 protein results from TCRdb running MiXCR on the reads. The sample yields 110,000 to 150,000 distinct CDR3 sequences, about 6.5% seen once. The specimen was PBMCs. These receptors all come from a human donor in good health (CMV status not recorded). Some clones in this sample may be carry-over from other donors' samples.

This clonotype occurred a few times. The gene calls are TRBV30 and TRBJ1-2; no clear D gene. The CDR3 runs 14 residues. Trimming removed 1 base from V and 2 bases from J, with 11 bases in between. The germline V gene has CDR1 GTSNPN and CDR2 SVGIG (reference sequence). The CDR3 sequence: CAWSGRTANYGYTF. Here the CDR3 DNA reads TGTGCCTGGAGTGGAAGGACGGCGAACTATGGCTACACCTTC.

This clonotype was seen many times. The V gene is TRBV7-2, the J gene TRBJ1-6; D is possibly TRBD1 (6 bases). Trimming removed 4 bases from V and 9 bases from J, with 16 bases in between. The CDR3 has 15 amino acids. In germline, CDR1 is SGHTA, CDR2 FQGNSA. The CDR3 DNA is TGTGCCAGCAGCTACAGCGGCAGGGGCATTTCACCCCTCCACTTT. It yields the protein CASSYSGRGISPLHF.

V usage is TRBV7-2 and J usage is TRBJ1-2; D gene uncertain. V lost 4 bases to trimming and J lost 8 bases, with 14 bases between them. The CDR3 covers 13 residues. Looked up from germline, CDR1 is SGHTA and CDR2 is FQGNSA. CDR3 sequence reads: CASSSSVVEGYTF. DNA for the CDR3: TGTGCCAGCAGCTCCTCGGTGGTCGAGGGCTACACCTTC. The variable domain in full, completed from reference TRBV7-2 and TRBJ1-2, reads GAGVSQSPSNKVTEKGKDVELRCDPISGHTALYWYRQSLGQGLEFLIYFQGNSAPDKSGLPSDRFSAERTGGSVSTLTIQRTQQEDSAVYLCASSSSVVEGYTFGSGTRLTVV.

The sample holds many counts of this clonotype. The chain combines TRBV7-8 with TRBJ1-1; D call uncertain. This CDR3 contains 14 residues. Trimming cost V 5 bases and J 5 bases, with 15 bases left between them. CDR1 is SGHVS, CDR2 FQNEAQ, per germline. The CDR3 protein is CASSPTDRRTEAFF. The CDR3 DNA is TGTGCCAGCAGCCCAACCGACCGGAGGACTGAAGCTTTCTTT.

This clonotype has only a few counts. This chain joins TRBV18 and TRBJ2-3; 8 nucleotides align to TRBD1. The trim removed 6 bases at V and 4 bases at J, leaving 9 bases unmatched. Per the germline V gene, CDR1 is KGHSH and CDR2 is LQKENI. This CDR3 has 15 residues. DNA for the CDR3: TGTGCCAGCTCGCCTCGGACAGGGCTCGCAGATACGCAGTATTTT. Translated, it gives CASSPRTGLADTQYF.

This clonotype was observed many times. The chain recombines TRBV7-2 with TRBJ1-2, with 11 bases identical to TRBD1. The V and J ends lost 3 bases and 6 bases, in that order; junction bases with no gene match: 9. Per the germline V gene, CDR1 is SGHTA and CDR2 is FQGNSA. This CDR3 contains 16 residues. The CDR3 here is CASSFTPGTGGNGYTF. The CDR3 DNA reads TGTGCCAGCAGCTTCACCCCCGGGACAGGGGGGAATGGCTACACCTTC.

This clonotype came up many times. The chain employs TRBV2 and TRBJ2-7; TRBD1 matches at 9 bases. V dropped 5 bases and J dropped 6; count of bases not matched to a gene: 8. The CDR3 runs to 14 residues. Germline assignment: CDR1 SNHLY and CDR2 FYNNEI. CDR3 in DNA: TGTGCCAGCAGTCTTAACAGGGGGCACGCCGAGCAGTACTTC. Protein: CASSLNRGHAEQYF.

This clonotype has a handful of counts. The V call is TRBV29-1, the J call TRBJ2-1; D possibly matches TRBD1 or TRBD2 (5 bases each). With 5 bases removed from V and 4 bases from J, the gap between germline ends came to 15 bases. CDR3 size: 14 residues. The germline V gene encodes CDR1 SQVTM and CDR2 ANQGSEA. CDR3 in DNA: TGCAGCGTTCGCCGGGACGGAGCTTACAATGAGCAGTTCTTC. Amino acids: CSVRRDGAYNEQFF.

This clonotype was detected ten times or more. The J gene is TRBJ2-5, the V gene TRBV7-2, with D uncertain. Trimming pared 3 bases from V and 5 bases from J, leaving 13 bases between. The CDR3 spans 14 residues. Looked up from germline, CDR1 is SGHTA and CDR2 is FQGNSA. The CDR3, as DNA: TGTGCCAGCAGCTTTGTTCAGGCTGTGGAGACCCAGTACTTC. Translating it yields CASSFVQAVETQYF.

This clonotype came up a few times. The gene calls are TRBV29-1 and TRBJ2-1, with TRBD1 as a possible D gene (5 bases). V was trimmed by 4 bases and J by 4 bases, leaving 11 bases between them. This CDR3 is built from 13 residues. Germline CDR1 SQVTM, CDR2 ANQGSEA. The CDR3 coding sequence is TGCAGCGTTGGACAGAGTGAGTACAATGAGCAGTTCTTC. Translated: CSVGQSEYNEQFF.

The chain joins TRBV20-1 to TRBJ2-4, with D tentatively TRBD1 (6 bases). The CDR3 has 14 residues. Germline CDR1 DFQATT, CDR2 SNEGSKA (reference sequence). Between the trimmed V and J ends, which lost 0 bases and 6 bases, there was a span of 12 bases. CDR3 nucleotides: TGCAGTGCTAGAGACTTCAGGGGCTTAAACATTCAGTACTTC. It translates to CSARDFRGLNIQYF.

This clonotype was found many times. The J gene is TRBJ2-1, the V gene TRBV5-6; TRBD2 matches at 7 bases. CDR1 is SGHDT, CDR2 YYEEEE, per germline. The CDR3 has 17 amino acids. The V gene end was trimmed by 3 bases and the J gene end by 7 bases; junction bases not matched to a gene: 16. CDR3: CASSSGLGGMGGNEQFF. DNA of the CDR3: TGTGCCAGCAGCTCGGGCCTCGGGGGGATGGGGGGGAATGAGCAGTTCTTC.

Many counts were recorded for this clonotype. The chain carries TRBV6-1 and TRBJ1-1; 9 nucleotides line up with TRBD1. CDR3 length: 13 amino acids. V was clipped by 9 bases and J by 5 bases; unmatched bases: 7. The germline V gene encodes CDR1 MNHNS and CDR2 SASEGT. CDR3 DNA: TGTGCCAGTAGGGACAGGGAAAAAACTGAAGCTTTCTTT. Translated, it gives CASRDREKTEAFF.

Many counts were recorded for this clonotype. V usage is TRBV11-2 and J usage is TRBJ2-3, with 12 bases that match TRBD2. The CDR3 is 17 residues long. Germline loops: CDR1 SGHAT, CDR2 FQNNGV. Trimming took 2 bases from V and 5 from J; bases not matched to a gene: 8. Here the CDR3 reads CASSLSLAGGPGDTQYF. CDR3 in DNA: TGTGCCAGCAGCTTAAGCCTAGCGGGGGGGCCCGGAGATACGCAGTATTTT. The entire variable domain, with the rest obtained from reference TRBV11-2 and TRBJ2-3, is as follows: EAGVAQSPRYKIIEKRQSVAFWCNPISGHATLYWYQQILGQGPKLLIQFQNNGVVDDSQLPKDRFSAERLKGVDSTLKIQPAKLEDSAVYLCASSLSLAGGPGDTQYFGPGTRLTVL.

Many counts were recorded for this clonotype. Written as DNA, the CDR3 is TGTGCCAGCAATCCGAGGACAGGCTATGGCTACACCTTC. The encoded protein is CASNPRTGYGYTF. The chain links TRBV12-3 or TRBV12-4 to TRBJ1-2, with 7 bases lining up with TRBD1. The junction had 6 bases not matched to a gene; V was cut back by 7 bases and J by 4 bases. CDR3 size: 13 residues.

This clonotype was detected ten times or more. This chain uses TRBV7-2 with TRBJ2-7, with unresolved D. The length of the CDR3 is 13 residues. The V end was cut by 2 bases, the J end by 7 bases, with 12 bases between. Per the germline V gene, CDR1 is SGHTA and CDR2 is FQGNSA. CDR3 in DNA: TGTGCCAGCAGCTTAAGACCAGCCCGGGAGCAGTACTTC. Translated, it gives CASSLRPAREQYF.